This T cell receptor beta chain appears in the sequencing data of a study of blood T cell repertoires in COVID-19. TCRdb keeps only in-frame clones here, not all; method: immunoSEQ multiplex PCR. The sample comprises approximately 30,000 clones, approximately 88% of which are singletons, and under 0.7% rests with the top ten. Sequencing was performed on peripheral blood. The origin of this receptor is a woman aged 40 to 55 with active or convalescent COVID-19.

CDR3 sequence: CASSLGTSPLTDTQYF. The DNA for the CDR3 is TGTGCCAGCAGCTTGGGGACTAGCCCCCTGACAGATACGCAGTATTTT. This chain joins TRBV11-2 and TRBJ2-3; 9 positions agree with TRBD2. After removal of 3 bases from V and 3 bases from J, the junction contained 7 bases not matched to a gene. CDR1 is SGHAT and CDR2 is FQNNGV in the germline V gene. The CDR3 is 16 amino acids.